This T cell receptor (beta chain) comes out of a study of shared clonotypes between healthy human individuals. Background on the study: Each donor's CD4 naive and CD4 memory cells filled three plates apiece, CD8 naive two, and CD8 memory one.

The V and J ends lost 7 bases and 8 bases, in that order; junction bases with no gene match: 12. The CDR3 is 15 amino acids. Germline V gives CDR1 MNHNS, CDR2 SASEGT. Sequenced by immunoSEQ multiplex PCR; TCRdb stores in-frame clones only, minus some. Counted here are approximately 350,000 clones, 90% to 98% occurring once; the ten biggest clones make up around 0.32%. The gene calls are TRBV6-1 and TRBJ2-1, with TRBD2 matching over 9 bases. This clonotype was obtained from a man aged 25 to 40 in good health. Sample: memory CD8+ T cells sorted from blood. This sample's subset: CD45RO+ cells pooled with CCR7-negative TemRA cells. CDR3 sequence reads: CASNPGTSLGHEQFF. CDR3 in DNA: TGTGCCAGCAACCCCGGGACTAGCTTGGGTCATGAGCAGTTCTTC.